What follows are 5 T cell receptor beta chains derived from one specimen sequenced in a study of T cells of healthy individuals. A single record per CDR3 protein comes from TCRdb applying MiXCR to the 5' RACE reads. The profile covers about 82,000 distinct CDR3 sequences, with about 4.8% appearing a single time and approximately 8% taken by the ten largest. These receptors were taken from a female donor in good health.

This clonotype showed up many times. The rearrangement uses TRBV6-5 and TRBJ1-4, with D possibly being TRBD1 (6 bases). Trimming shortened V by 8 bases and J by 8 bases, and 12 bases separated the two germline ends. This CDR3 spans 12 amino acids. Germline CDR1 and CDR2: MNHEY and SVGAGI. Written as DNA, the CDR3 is TGTGCCAGCGGACAGAAAAAGGAAAAACTGTTTTTT. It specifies CASGQKKEKLFF.

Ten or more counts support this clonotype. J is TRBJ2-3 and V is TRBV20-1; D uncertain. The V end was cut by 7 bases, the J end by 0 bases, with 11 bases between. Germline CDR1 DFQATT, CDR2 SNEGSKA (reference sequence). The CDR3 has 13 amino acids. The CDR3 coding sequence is TGCAGTGTTCCAAAGCCCAGCACAGATACGCAGTATTTT. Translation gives CSVPKPSTDTQYF.

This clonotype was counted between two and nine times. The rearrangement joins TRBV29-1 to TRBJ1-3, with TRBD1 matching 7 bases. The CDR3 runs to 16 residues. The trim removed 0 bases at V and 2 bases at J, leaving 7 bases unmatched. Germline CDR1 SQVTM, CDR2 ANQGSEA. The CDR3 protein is CSVEDPDRQPGNTIYF. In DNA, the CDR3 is TGCAGCGTTGAAGATCCGGACAGGCAGCCTGGAAACACCATATATTTT.

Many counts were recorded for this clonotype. The CDR3 region has the DNA TGTGCCTGGAGTGTATTGGTAGCGGGATTAAATGAGCAGTACTTC. Translating it yields CAWSVLVAGLNEQYF. The rearrangement joins TRBV30 to TRBJ2-7; 8 positions match TRBD2. The V and J ends lost 0 bases and 7 bases, in that order; junction bases with no gene match: 11. The CDR3 has 15 amino acids. Germline lookup yields CDR1 GTSNPN and CDR2 SVGIG (reference sequence).

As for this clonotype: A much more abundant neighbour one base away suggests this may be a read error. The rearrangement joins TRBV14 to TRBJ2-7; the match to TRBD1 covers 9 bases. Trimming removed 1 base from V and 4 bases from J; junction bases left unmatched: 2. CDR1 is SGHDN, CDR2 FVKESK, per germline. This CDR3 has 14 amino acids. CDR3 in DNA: TGTGCCAGCAGCCAAGGGACAGGGGCATACGAGCAGTACTTC. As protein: CASSQGTGAYEQYF.